In this sample, the clone carrying this TCR beta chain turned up many times. Its antigen is unidentified. The sample originates from a study of identical twins. cDNA molecules carried unique molecular identifiers, and template switching added a universal primer site. TCRdb called the 5' RACE reads again in MiXCR, with one record for every CDR3 protein. The table lists some 500,000 distinct CDR3 sequences, about 13% of them singletons, with approximately 1% in the top ten. Notes on the study in general: Memory repertoires lacked the insertion deficit that abundant cord blood beta clonotypes showed. Analyses of zero insertions could, in part, be confounded by invariant MAIT and iNKT cells.

Deletions cut 5 bases from V and 8 bases from J, with 12 bases between. This CDR3 spans 13 amino acids. Germline CDR1 is MNHNS and CDR2 is SASEGT. Separately, the same data were catalogued under a study of yellow fever vaccine responses in identical twins. As that study records: As reported, the vaccine T cell response of twins seemed partly convergent and partly personalized.

Sequenced sample: CD4+ T cells sorted from blood. This clonotype was obtained from a woman under 30 in good health. The V and J genes are TRBV6-1 and TRBJ1-4; the D gene is possibly TRBD1 (6 bases). CDR3: CASSRGAREKLFF. The CDR3 bases are TGTGCCAGCAGTCGGGGGGCGCGGGAAAAACTGTTTTTT.